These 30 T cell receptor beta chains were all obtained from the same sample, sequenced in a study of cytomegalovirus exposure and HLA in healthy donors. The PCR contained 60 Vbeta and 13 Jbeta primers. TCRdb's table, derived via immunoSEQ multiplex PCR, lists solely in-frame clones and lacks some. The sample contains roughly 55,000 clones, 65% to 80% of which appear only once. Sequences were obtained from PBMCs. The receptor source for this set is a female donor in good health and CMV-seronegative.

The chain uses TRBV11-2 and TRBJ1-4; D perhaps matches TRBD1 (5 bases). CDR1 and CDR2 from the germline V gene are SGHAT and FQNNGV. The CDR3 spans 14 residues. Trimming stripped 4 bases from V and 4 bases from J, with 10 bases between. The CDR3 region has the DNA TGTGCCAGCAGCTCCCAGGGCCTTAATGAAAAACTGTTTTTT. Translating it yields CASSSQGLNEKLFF.

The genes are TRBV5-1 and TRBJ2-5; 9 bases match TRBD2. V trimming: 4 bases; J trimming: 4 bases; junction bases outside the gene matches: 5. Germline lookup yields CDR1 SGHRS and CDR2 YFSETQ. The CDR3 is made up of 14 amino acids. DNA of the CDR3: TGCGCCAGCAGCGTAGCGGGGGCGAGAGAGACCCAGTACTTC. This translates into CASSVAGARETQYF.

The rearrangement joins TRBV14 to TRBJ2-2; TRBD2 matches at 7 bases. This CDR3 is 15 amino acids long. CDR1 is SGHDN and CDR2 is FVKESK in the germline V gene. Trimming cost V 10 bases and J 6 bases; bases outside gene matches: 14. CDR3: CATGLGGDGPGELFF. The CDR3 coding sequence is TGTGCCACCGGGCTGGGAGGGGACGGCCCCGGGGAGCTGTTTTTT.

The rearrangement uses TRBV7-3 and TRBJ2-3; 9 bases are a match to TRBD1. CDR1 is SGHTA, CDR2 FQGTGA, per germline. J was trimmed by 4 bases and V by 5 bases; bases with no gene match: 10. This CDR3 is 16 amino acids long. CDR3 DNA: TGTGCCAGCAGCCCTCCGCGGGGACAGGGTCCAGATACGCAGTATTTT. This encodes CASSPPRGQGPDTQYF.

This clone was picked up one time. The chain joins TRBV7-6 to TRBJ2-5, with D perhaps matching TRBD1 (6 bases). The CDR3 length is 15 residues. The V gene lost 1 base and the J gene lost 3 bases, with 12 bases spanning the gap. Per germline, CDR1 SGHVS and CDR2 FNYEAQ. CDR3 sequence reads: CASSLVWGREETQYF. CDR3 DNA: TGTGCCAGCAGCTTAGTCTGGGGGCGGGAAGAGACCCAGTACTTC.

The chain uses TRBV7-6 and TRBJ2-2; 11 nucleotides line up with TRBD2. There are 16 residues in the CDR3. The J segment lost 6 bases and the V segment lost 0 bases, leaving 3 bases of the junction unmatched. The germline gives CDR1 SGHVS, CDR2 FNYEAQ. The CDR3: CASSLATSGIPGELFF. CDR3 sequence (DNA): TGTGCCAGCAGCTTAGCGACTAGCGGGATCCCCGGGGAGCTGTTTTTT.

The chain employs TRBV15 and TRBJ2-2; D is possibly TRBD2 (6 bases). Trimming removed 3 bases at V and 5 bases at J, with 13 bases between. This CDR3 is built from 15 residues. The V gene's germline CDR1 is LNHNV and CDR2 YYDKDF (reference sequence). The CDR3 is CATSRNQGGTGELFF. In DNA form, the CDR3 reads TGTGCCACCAGCAGGAACCAGGGAGGAACCGGGGAGCTGTTTTTT.

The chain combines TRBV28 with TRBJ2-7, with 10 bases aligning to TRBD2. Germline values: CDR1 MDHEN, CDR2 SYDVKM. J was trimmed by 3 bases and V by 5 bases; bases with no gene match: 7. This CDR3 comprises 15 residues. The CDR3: CASSPDLAGVYEQYF. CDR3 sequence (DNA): TGTGCCAGCAGTCCGGACCTAGCGGGGGTCTACGAGCAGTACTTC.

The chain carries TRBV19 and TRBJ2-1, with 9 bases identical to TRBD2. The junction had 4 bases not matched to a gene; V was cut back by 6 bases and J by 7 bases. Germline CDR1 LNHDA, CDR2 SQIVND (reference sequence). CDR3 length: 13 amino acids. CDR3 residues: CASRLTSGNEQFF. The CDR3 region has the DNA TGTGCCAGTAGATTGACTAGCGGAAATGAGCAGTTCTTC.

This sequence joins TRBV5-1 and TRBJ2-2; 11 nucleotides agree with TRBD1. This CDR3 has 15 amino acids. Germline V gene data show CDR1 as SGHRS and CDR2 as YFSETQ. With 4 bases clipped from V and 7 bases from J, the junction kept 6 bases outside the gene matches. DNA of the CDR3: TGCGCCAGCAGCCCGGGACAGGGGGAAATCGGGGAGCTGTTTTTT. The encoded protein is CASSPGQGEIGELFF.

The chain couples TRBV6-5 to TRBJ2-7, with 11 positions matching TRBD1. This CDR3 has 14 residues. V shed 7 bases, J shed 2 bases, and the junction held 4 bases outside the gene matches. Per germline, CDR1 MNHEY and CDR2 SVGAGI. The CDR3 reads CASKRTGGTYEQYF. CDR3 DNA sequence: TGTGCCAGCAAACGGACAGGGGGCACCTACGAGCAGTACTTC.

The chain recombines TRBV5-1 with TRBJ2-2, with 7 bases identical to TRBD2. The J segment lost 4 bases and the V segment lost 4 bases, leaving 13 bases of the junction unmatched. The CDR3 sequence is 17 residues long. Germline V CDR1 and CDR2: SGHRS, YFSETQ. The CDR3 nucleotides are TGCGCCAGCAGCGGAATGTCGGGACTAACTACCACCGGGGAGCTGTTTTTT. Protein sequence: CASSGMSGLTTTGELFF.

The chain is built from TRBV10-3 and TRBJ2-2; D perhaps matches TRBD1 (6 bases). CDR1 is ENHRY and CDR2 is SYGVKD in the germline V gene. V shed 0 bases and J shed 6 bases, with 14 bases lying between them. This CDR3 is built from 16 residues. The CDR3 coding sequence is TGTGCCATCAGTGAGTCGGACCCTAGGGGGTCCGGGGAGCTGTTTTTT. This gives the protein CAISESDPRGSGELFF.

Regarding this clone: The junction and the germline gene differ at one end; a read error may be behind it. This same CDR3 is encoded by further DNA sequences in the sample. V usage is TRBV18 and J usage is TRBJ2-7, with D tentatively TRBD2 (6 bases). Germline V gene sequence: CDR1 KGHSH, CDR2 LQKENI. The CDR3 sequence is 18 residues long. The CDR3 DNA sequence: TGTGCCAGCTCGCCACCTCGGGGAGCCGGGCAGGGAGGCTACGAGCAGTACTTC. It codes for CASSPPRGAGQGGYEQYF.

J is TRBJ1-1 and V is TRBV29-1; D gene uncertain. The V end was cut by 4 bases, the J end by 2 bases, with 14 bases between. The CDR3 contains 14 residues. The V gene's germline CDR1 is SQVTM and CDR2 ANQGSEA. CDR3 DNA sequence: TGCAGCGTTGTTAGTGGTTCTTTAAACACTGAAGCTTTCTTT. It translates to CSVVSGSLNTEAFF.

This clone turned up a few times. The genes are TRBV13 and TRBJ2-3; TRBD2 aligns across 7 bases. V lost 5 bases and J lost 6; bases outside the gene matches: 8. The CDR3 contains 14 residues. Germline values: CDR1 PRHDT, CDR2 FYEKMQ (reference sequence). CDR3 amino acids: CASSHSGGSDTQYF. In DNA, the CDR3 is TGTGCCAGCAGCCATAGTGGCGGGAGCGATACGCAGTATTTT.

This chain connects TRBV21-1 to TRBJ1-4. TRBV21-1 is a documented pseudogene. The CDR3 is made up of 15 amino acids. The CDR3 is CASSKETGSGEKLFF. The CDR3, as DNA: TGTGCCAGCAGCAAAGAGACGGGTTCGGGAGAAAAACTGTTTTTT.

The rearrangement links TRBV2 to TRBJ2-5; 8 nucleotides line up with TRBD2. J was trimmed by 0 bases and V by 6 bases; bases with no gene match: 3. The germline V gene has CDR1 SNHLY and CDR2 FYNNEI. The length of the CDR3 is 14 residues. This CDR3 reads CASSVLADQETQYF. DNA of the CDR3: TGTGCCAGCAGCGTACTAGCGGACCAAGAGACCCAGTACTTC.

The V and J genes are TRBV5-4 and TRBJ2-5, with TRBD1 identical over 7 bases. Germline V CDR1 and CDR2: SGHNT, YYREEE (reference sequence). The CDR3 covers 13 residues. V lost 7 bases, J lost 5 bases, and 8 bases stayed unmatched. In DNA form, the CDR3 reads TGTGCCAGCCGGGACAGACCTGGGGAGACCCAGTACTTC. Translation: CASRDRPGETQYF.

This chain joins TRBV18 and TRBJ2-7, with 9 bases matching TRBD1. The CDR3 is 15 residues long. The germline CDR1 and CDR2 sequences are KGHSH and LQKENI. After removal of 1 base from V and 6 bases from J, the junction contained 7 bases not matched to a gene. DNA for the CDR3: TGTGCCAGCTCACCACAGGGGACAGGGACGGGCGAGCAGTACTTC. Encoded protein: CASSPQGTGTGEQYF. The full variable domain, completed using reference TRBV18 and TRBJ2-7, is NAGVMQNPRHLVRRRGQEARLRCSPMKGHSHVYWYRQLPEEGLKFMVYLQKENIIDESGMPKERFSAEFPKEGPSILRIQQVVRGDSAAYFCASSPQGTGTGEQYFGPGTRLTVT.

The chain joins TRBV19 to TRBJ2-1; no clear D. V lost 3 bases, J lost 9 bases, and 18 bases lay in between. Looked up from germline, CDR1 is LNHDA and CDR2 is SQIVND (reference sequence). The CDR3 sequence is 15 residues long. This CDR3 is CASSIGSIDMGEQFF. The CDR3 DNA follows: TGTGCCAGTAGTATCGGAAGTATTGACATGGGTGAGCAGTTCTTC.

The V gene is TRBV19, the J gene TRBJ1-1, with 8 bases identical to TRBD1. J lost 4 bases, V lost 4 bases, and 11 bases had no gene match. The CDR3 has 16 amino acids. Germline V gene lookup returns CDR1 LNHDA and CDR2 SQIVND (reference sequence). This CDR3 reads CASSTRARTGSTEAFF. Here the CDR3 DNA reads TGTGCCAGTAGTACCAGAGCCAGGACAGGGAGCACTGAAGCTTTCTTT.

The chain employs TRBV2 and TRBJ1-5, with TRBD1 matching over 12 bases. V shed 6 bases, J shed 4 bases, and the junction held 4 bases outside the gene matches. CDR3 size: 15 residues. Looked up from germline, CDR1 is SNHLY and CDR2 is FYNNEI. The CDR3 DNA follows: TGTGCCAGCAGGGGACAGGGGGCGGTAAATCAGCCCCAGCATTTT. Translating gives CASRGQGAVNQPQHF.

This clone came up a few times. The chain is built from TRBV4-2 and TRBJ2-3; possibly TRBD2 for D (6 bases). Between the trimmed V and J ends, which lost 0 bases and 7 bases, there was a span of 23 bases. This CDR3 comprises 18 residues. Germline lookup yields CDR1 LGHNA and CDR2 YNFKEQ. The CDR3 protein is CASSQDPPSEGWTYTQYF. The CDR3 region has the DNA TGTGCCAGCAGCCAAGATCCGCCTAGCGAAGGGTGGACATATACGCAGTATTTT.

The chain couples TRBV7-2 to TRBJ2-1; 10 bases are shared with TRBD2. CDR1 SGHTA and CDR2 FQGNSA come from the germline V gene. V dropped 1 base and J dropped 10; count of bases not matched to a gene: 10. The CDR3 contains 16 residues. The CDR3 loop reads CASSLVLASGRREQFF. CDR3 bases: TGTGCCAGCAGCTTAGTGTTGGCTAGCGGGAGACGGGAGCAGTTCTTC.

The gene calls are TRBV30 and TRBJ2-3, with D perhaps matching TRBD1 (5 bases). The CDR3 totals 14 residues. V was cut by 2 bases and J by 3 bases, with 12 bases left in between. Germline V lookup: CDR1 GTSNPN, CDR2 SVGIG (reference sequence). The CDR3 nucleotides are TGTGCCTGGAGTTTAAGGGGCCGAACAGATACGCAGTATTTT. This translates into CAWSLRGRTDTQYF.

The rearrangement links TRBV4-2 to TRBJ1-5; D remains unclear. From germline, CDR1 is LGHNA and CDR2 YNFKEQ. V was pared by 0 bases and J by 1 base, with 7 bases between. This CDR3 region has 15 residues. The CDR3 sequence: CASSQDRQSNQPQHF. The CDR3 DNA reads TGTGCCAGCAGCCAAGATCGCCAGAGCAATCAGCCCCAGCATTTT.

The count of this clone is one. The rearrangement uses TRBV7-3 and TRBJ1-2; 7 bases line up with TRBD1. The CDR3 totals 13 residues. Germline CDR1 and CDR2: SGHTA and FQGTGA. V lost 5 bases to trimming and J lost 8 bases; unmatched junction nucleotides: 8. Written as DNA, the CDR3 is TGTGCCAGCAGCCAAGATGACAGGGAGGGCTACACCTTC. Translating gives CASSQDDREGYTF.

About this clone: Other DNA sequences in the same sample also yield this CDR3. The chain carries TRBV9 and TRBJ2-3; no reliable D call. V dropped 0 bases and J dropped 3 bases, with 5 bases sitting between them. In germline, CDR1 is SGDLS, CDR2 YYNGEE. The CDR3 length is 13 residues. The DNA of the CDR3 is TGTGCCAGCAGCGTAGCGGGTACAGATACGCAGTATTTT. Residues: CASSVAGTDTQYF.

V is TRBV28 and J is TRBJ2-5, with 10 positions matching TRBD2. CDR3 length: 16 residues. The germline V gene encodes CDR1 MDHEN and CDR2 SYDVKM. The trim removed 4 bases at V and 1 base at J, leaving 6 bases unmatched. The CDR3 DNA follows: TGTGCCAGCAGTTCCCGACTAGCGGGTCCCCAAGAGACCCAGTACTTC. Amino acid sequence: CASSSRLAGPQETQYF.